Listed below are T cell receptor beta chains from one sample, sequenced in a study of T-cell memory formation after mild COVID-19. TCRdb passed the 5' RACE reads through MiXCR, listing each CDR3 protein once. The data show a few hundred thousand distinct CDR3 sequences, just under 20% seen once. Sequenced material: PBMCs or a T cell subset sorted from them (not recorded which). These receptors came from a man between 18 and 35 years old who had mild COVID-19 (a few samples of this study predate the infection). Cell type and time point are not known. The CDR3 runs from the conserved cysteine through the conserved F or W. The order of the fields is CDR3 DNA, CDR3 protein, clone size, V gene, D gene, J gene. D genes are given only for firm matches. Some rows mark clone size as missing; the rest say once, few, many or name a class of expanded clone.

CDR3 DNA: TGTGCCAGCACCCAGTCCCCGGGCACTGAAGCTTTCTTT
CDR3 protein: CASTQSPGTEAFF
clone size: .
V gene: TRBV9
D gene: .
J gene: TRBJ1-1

CDR3 DNA: TGCGCCAGCAGCCCTACGACAGGCCGAGATGGCTACACCTTC
CDR3 protein: CASSPTTGRDGYTF
clone size: .
V gene: TRBV5-1
D gene: .
J gene: TRBJ1-2

CDR3 DNA: TGTGCCAGCGGAAGGGGCTTTTACTATGGCTACACCTTC
CDR3 protein: CASGRGFYYGYTF
clone size: .
V gene: TRBV28
D gene: .
J gene: TRBJ1-2

CDR3 DNA: TGCGCCAGCAGCTTGGAGGGGACAGGCAATCAGCCCCATCATTTT
CDR3 protein: CASSLEGTGNQPHHF
clone size: .
V gene: TRBV5-1
D gene: TRBD1
J gene: TRBJ1-5

CDR3 DNA: TGTGCCAGCAGTCCGACCAGAGTAGCAGATACGCAGTATTTT
CDR3 protein: CASSPTRVADTQYF
clone size: few
V gene: TRBV2
D gene: .
J gene: TRBJ2-3

CDR3 DNA: TGTGCCATCAGGGCAGGGAGCGGTTCACCCCTCCACTTT
CDR3 protein: CAIRAGSGSPLHF
clone size: .
V gene: TRBV10-3
D gene: .
J gene: TRBJ1-6

CDR3 DNA: TGCAGTGCCCTGCGAGGGGTGGGTGGGCAGCCCCAGCATTTT
CDR3 protein: CSALRGVGGQPQHF
clone size: .
V gene: TRBV20-1
D gene: .
J gene: TRBJ1-5

CDR3 DNA: TGTGCCAGCAGCTTAGAAGGAAATAGGGGCTACACCTTC
CDR3 protein: CASSLEGNRGYTF
clone size: .
V gene: TRBV7-2
D gene: .
J gene: TRBJ1-2

CDR3 DNA: TGTGCCAGCAGCCCCTCACAGGGAATTCGGCACTTC
CDR3 protein: CASSPSQGIRHF
clone size: few
V gene: TRBV3-1
D gene: .
J gene: TRBJ2-7

CDR3 DNA: TGTGCCAGCAGCTTTTCGGGGACAGGGAATTACAATGAGCAGTTCTTC
CDR3 protein: CASSFSGTGNYNEQFF
clone size: many
V gene: TRBV5-6
D gene: TRBD1
J gene: TRBJ2-1

CDR3 DNA: TGTGCCAGCAGCCCCCAGGTTGGAGAGACCCAGTACTTC
CDR3 protein: CASSPQVGETQYF
clone size: few
V gene: TRBV5-4
D gene: .
J gene: TRBJ2-5

CDR3 DNA: TGTGCCAGCAGCCTCCCCCGCAGCGGGGGTTTGATTACGCAGTATTTT
CDR3 protein: CASSLPRSGGLITQYF
clone size: few
V gene: TRBV3-1
D gene: TRBD2
J gene: TRBJ2-3

CDR3 DNA: TGCGCCAGCAGCCAATGGGACGGGTCTAGCTATGGCTACACCTTC
CDR3 protein: CASSQWDGSSYGYTF
clone size: .
V gene: TRBV4-1
D gene: .
J gene: TRBJ1-2

CDR3 DNA: TGTGCCAGCAAACAGGGGGGAGAGACCCAGTACTTC
CDR3 protein: CASKQGGETQYF
clone size: few
V gene: TRBV28
D gene: TRBD1
J gene: TRBJ2-5

CDR3 DNA: TGCAGCGTGGTCAGGGAGGGCGGGGAGCTGTTTTTT
CDR3 protein: CSVVREGGELFF
clone size: .
V gene: TRBV29-1
D gene: TRBD2
J gene: TRBJ2-2

CDR3 DNA: TGCGCCAGCAGCTTAGCCCTCGGGGACTACTACAATGAGCAGTTCTTC
CDR3 protein: CASSLALGDYYNEQFF
clone size: few
V gene: TRBV5-1
D gene: TRBD2
J gene: TRBJ2-1

CDR3 DNA: TGCGCCAGCAGCTTGGTGCCGATCCAAGAGACCCAGTACTTC
CDR3 protein: CASSLVPIQETQYF
clone size: .
V gene: TRBV5-1
D gene: .
J gene: TRBJ2-5

CDR3 DNA: TGCGCCAGCAGCCAAGAGCGGGGGACCCAGTACTTC
CDR3 protein: CASSQERGTQYF
clone size: many
V gene: TRBV4-3
D gene: .
J gene: TRBJ2-5

CDR3 DNA: TGTGCCAGCAGCTCCACCGACAGTAACACTGAAGCTTTCTTT
CDR3 protein: CASSSTDSNTEAFF
clone size: .
V gene: TRBV7-8
D gene: .
J gene: TRBJ1-1

CDR3 DNA: TGTGCCAGCAGCCCCAGGATGAGCCAAGAGACCCAGTACTTC
CDR3 protein: CASSPRMSQETQYF
clone size: .
V gene: TRBV7-2
D gene: .
J gene: TRBJ2-5

CDR3 DNA: TGTGCCAGCGAGGGACAGCAGGATTCACCCCTCCACTTT
CDR3 protein: CASEGQQDSPLHF
clone size: few
V gene: TRBV7-9
D gene: TRBD1
J gene: TRBJ1-6

CDR3 DNA: TGTGCCAGCAGCCGGGGGACAGGGATCAAAAACATTCAGTACTTC
CDR3 protein: CASSRGTGIKNIQYF
clone size: .
V gene: TRBV6-5
D gene: TRBD1
J gene: TRBJ2-4

CDR3 DNA: TGCGCCAGCAGCCAAGATTCACATCCGAAGGGTCAGCCCCAGCATTTT
CDR3 protein: CASSQDSHPKGQPQHF
clone size: many
V gene: TRBV4-3
D gene: .
J gene: TRBJ1-5

CDR3 DNA: TGTGCCAGCAGCTCGACTAGCGGTTCAGATACGCAGTATTTT
CDR3 protein: CASSSTSGSDTQYF
clone size: few
V gene: TRBV11-2
D gene: TRBD2
J gene: TRBJ2-3

CDR3 DNA: TGTGCTAGCAGCTTAGCGGGGTCAGAGAACACCGGGGAGCTGTTTTTT
CDR3 protein: CASSLAGSENTGELFF
clone size: many
V gene: TRBV7-7
D gene: TRBD2
J gene: TRBJ2-2

CDR3 DNA: TGTGCCAGCAGCCCTGGACAGGGCCACATTCAGTACTTC
CDR3 protein: CASSPGQGHIQYF
clone size: few
V gene: TRBV7-2
D gene: TRBD1
J gene: TRBJ2-4

CDR3 DNA: TGCGCCAGCAGCCAAGAATGGAATGAGCAGTTCTTC
CDR3 protein: CASSQEWNEQFF
clone size: .
V gene: TRBV4-3
D gene: .
J gene: TRBJ2-1

CDR3 DNA: TGTGCCAGCAGCCAAGGAAAAGGGGCGGCGGAGTCCACAGATACGAAGTATTTT
CDR3 protein: CASSQGKGAAESTDTKYF
clone size: once
V gene: TRBV4-2
D gene: .
J gene: TRBJ2-3

CDR3 DNA: TGTGCCAGCAGCCCCGCTAGCGGGGGTCCGGAGACCCAGTACTTC
CDR3 protein: CASSPASGGPETQYF
clone size: .
V gene: TRBV7-8
D gene: TRBD2
J gene: TRBJ2-5

CDR3 DNA: TGTGCCAGCAGTTTCTCCTTGTCCTATAATTCACCCCTCCACTTT
CDR3 protein: CASSFSLSYNSPLHF
clone size: .
V gene: TRBV27
D gene: .
J gene: TRBJ1-6

CDR3 DNA: TGTGCCAGCAGTAGATCTAGCGGGGGAAGGGAGACCCAGTACTTC
CDR3 protein: CASSRSSGGRETQYF
clone size: .
V gene: TRBV7-2
D gene: TRBD2
J gene: TRBJ2-5

CDR3 DNA: TGCGCCAGCAGCCAAGATGACAGGGCCCAACTCAGTGGTTTCAAAAACATTCAGTACTTC
CDR3 protein: CASSQDDRAQLSGFKNIQYF
clone size: .
V gene: TRBV4-1
D gene: TRBD1
J gene: TRBJ2-4

CDR3 DNA: TGTGCCAGCAGTCTACAGAGGGCCACTGAAGCTTTCTTT
CDR3 protein: CASSLQRATEAFF
clone size: .
V gene: TRBV6-5
D gene: .
J gene: TRBJ1-1

CDR3 DNA: TGTGCCACCAACGGGGACAGGGTGAGGAATCAGCCCCAGCATTTT
CDR3 protein: CATNGDRVRNQPQHF
clone size: few
V gene: TRBV15
D gene: TRBD1
J gene: TRBJ1-5

CDR3 DNA: TGTGCCAGCAGCTTAGGCGGGCAGCAGTTCTTC
CDR3 protein: CASSLGGQQFF
clone size: .
V gene: TRBV7-3
D gene: .
J gene: TRBJ2-1

CDR3 DNA: TGTGCCAGCAGTTCCGGGTTTTCACCCCTCCACTTT
CDR3 protein: CASSSGFSPLHF
clone size: .
V gene: TRBV5-4
D gene: .
J gene: TRBJ1-6

CDR3 DNA: TGTGCCAGCAGCCGGGGGCGGGGGTCCGACGGCAATGAGCAGTTCTTC
CDR3 protein: CASSRGRGSDGNEQFF
clone size: .
V gene: TRBV6-4
D gene: .
J gene: TRBJ2-1

CDR3 DNA: TGTGCCAGCAGCCACGCGCGGGGGGGCACAGATACGCAGTATTTT
CDR3 protein: CASSHARGGTDTQYF
clone size: many
V gene: TRBV3-1
D gene: TRBD2
J gene: TRBJ2-3

CDR3 DNA: TGCAGTGCTAGCCGGGACAGGGAATTTGACGAGCAGTACTTC
CDR3 protein: CSASRDREFDEQYF
clone size: few
V gene: TRBV20-1
D gene: TRBD1
J gene: TRBJ2-7

CDR3 DNA: TGCAGCGTTGACTTGACAGGGGTCACCGGGGAGCTGTTTTTT
CDR3 protein: CSVDLTGVTGELFF
clone size: .
V gene: TRBV29-1
D gene: TRBD1
J gene: TRBJ2-2

CDR3 DNA: TGCGCCAGCAGCTTGGTCGCAGAATCTGAAGCTTTCTTT
CDR3 protein: CASSLVAESEAFF
clone size: few
V gene: TRBV5-1
D gene: .
J gene: TRBJ1-1

CDR3 DNA: TGTGCCAGCAGCGGGTCGCGGGAGACCCAGTACTTC
CDR3 protein: CASSGSRETQYF
clone size: .
V gene: TRBV5-4
D gene: .
J gene: TRBJ2-5

CDR3 DNA: TGTGCCAGCAGCTTATTTCAGCGGGGCGAGCAGTTCTTC
CDR3 protein: CASSLFQRGEQFF
clone size: many
V gene: TRBV7-2
D gene: TRBD2
J gene: TRBJ2-1

CDR3 DNA: TGTGCCACCAGCAGAGTGGCGGGACAATACACCGGGGAGCTGTTTTTT
CDR3 protein: CATSRVAGQYTGELFF
clone size: .
V gene: TRBV15
D gene: .
J gene: TRBJ2-2

CDR3 DNA: TGTGCCAGCACCCACTTCGCTAGCGGGGACACAGATACGCAGTATTTT
CDR3 protein: CASTHFASGDTDTQYF
clone size: .
V gene: TRBV7-9
D gene: TRBD2
J gene: TRBJ2-3

CDR3 DNA: TGTGCCAGCAGTGCGAGTTTGTACACTGAAGCTTTCTTT
CDR3 protein: CASSASLYTEAFF
clone size: .
V gene: TRBV6-4
D gene: .
J gene: TRBJ1-1

CDR3 DNA: TGTGCCAGCAGCTATAGGGCGATGGGGACCCAGTACTTC
CDR3 protein: CASSYRAMGTQYF
clone size: .
V gene: TRBV7-9
D gene: .
J gene: TRBJ2-5